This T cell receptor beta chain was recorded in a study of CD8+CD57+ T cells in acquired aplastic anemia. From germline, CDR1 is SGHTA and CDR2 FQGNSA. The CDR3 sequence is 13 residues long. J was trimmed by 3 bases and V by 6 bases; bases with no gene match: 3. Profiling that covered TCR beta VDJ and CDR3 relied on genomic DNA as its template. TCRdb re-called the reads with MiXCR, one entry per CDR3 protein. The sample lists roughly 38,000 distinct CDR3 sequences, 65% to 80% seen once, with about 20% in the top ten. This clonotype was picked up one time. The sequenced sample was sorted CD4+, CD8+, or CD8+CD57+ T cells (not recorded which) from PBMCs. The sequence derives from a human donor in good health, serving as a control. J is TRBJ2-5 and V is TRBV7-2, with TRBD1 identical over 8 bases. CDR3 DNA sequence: TGTGCCAGCAGTAGGGGACAGGAAGAGACCCAGTACTTC. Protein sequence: CASSRGQEETQYF.